A single sample is the source of the 27 T cell receptor beta chains below, sequenced in a study of T cell responses to AZD1222 COVID-19 vaccine. Here immunoSEQ multiplex PCR was the method, and the copy in TCRdb shows in-frame clones only, minus some. The repertoire holds about 97,000 clones, with roughly 90% as singletons. The sample here was peripheral blood, taken on day 0 of AZD1222 vaccination. The receptors originated from an adult in good health.

The rearrangement uses TRBV2 and TRBJ2-7; D not resolved. Germline V CDR1 and CDR2: SNHLY, FYNNEI. V was trimmed by 0 bases and J by 2 bases, leaving 8 bases between them. CDR3 length: 14 amino acids. Here the CDR3 reads CASSEATFPYEQYF. Written as DNA, the CDR3 is TGTGCCAGCAGTGAAGCGACATTCCCCTACGAGCAGTACTTC.

The chain carries TRBV21-1 and TRBJ2-7; TRBD2 is the table's D call and was not checked against the DNA. TRBV21-1 is classified as a pseudogene. This CDR3 has 21 amino acids. The CDR3 protein is CASSKRQPAETSGRLVYEQYF. CDR3 nucleotides: TGTGCCAGCAGCAAAAGGCAACCGGCAGAGACTAGCGGGAGATTGGTCTACGAGCAGTACTTC.

This clone was detected only a few times. The rearrangement joins TRBV9 to TRBJ1-1, with D unclear. V lost 3 bases and J lost 3, with 15 bases in between. The germline V gene has CDR1 SGDLS and CDR2 YYNGEE. The CDR3 is made up of 15 amino acids. CDR3 residues: CASSGTVGWDTEAFF. CDR3 coding DNA: TGTGCCAGCAGCGGAACCGTGGGGTGGGACACTGAAGCTTTCTTT.

The chain links TRBV7-9 to TRBJ1-2, with 7 positions matching TRBD1. Germline CDR1 reads SEHNR; CDR2 reads FQNEAQ (reference sequence). This CDR3 has 13 residues. J lost 9 bases, V lost 1 base, and 5 bases had no gene match. The CDR3 is CASSLGQGRSYTF. CDR3 sequence (DNA): TGTGCCAGCAGCTTAGGACAGGGAAGGAGCTACACCTTC. The full variable domain, completed using reference TRBV7-9 and TRBJ1-2, is DTGVSQNPRHKITKRGQNVTFRCDPISEHNRLYWYRQTLGQGPEFLTYFQNEAQLEKSRLLSDRFSAERPKGSFSTLEIQRTEQGDSAMYLCASSLGQGRSYTFGSGTRLTVV.

The chain couples TRBV28 to TRBJ2-7; D is tentatively TRBD1 or TRBD2 (5 bases each). The CDR3 length is 16 residues. With 5 bases removed from V and 9 bases from J, the gap between germline ends came to 26 bases. Germline V gives CDR1 MDHEN, CDR2 SYDVKM. The CDR3 bases are TGTGCCAGCAGTCCCCCCGGGACCCTGATCTCTATCGTGCAGTACTTC. This sequence encodes CASSPPGTLISIVQYF.

The chain has TRBV2 and TRBJ1-6; D not resolved. V lost 9 bases, J lost 6 bases, and 15 bases lay in between. The CDR3 runs to 14 residues. Per germline, CDR1 SNHLY and CDR2 FYNNEI. The CDR3 sequence is CASLTDTSNSPLHF. CDR3 bases: TGTGCCAGTCTGACTGACACATCTAATTCACCCCTCCACTTT.

This clone was seen once. The chain combines TRBV12-3 or TRBV12-4 with TRBJ2-2; tentatively, D is TRBD1 (5 bases). Trimming pared 5 bases from V and 12 bases from J, leaving 10 bases between. This CDR3 is built from 11 residues. CDR3 in amino acids: CASSRQQKLFF. CDR3 nucleotide sequence: TGTGCCAGCAGTAGACAGCAGAAGCTGTTTTTT.

The rearrangement uses TRBV3-1 (or the pseudogene TRBV3-2) and TRBJ2-3; D possibly corresponds to TRBD2 (6 bases). Per the germline V gene, CDR1 is LGHDT and CDR2 is YNNKEL (reference sequence). Trimming removed 0 bases at V and 7 bases at J, with 8 bases between. The CDR3 runs to 13 residues. The CDR3 DNA reads TGTGCCAGCAGCCAAGATCTAGCGAATACGCAGTATTTT. It is translated as CASSQDLANTQYF.

The sample holds a few counts of this clone. The rearrangement joins TRBV30 to TRBJ1-3; unclear D gene. This CDR3 region has 14 residues. V gave up 4 bases and J gave up 0 bases, with 10 bases separating them. Germline V lookup: CDR1 GTSNPN, CDR2 SVGIG (reference sequence). Here the CDR3 reads CAWTPGYSGNTIYF. DNA for the CDR3: TGTGCCTGGACCCCAGGCTACTCTGGAAACACCATATATTTT.

The rearrangement uses TRBV29-1 and TRBJ2-2; D unclear. Trimming removed 3 bases at V and 0 bases at J, with 8 bases between. Germline CDR1 is SQVTM and CDR2 is ANQGSEA. There are 14 residues in the CDR3. CDR3 bases: TGCAGCGTTGACCGTGGGGCGAACACCGGGGAGCTGTTTTTT. This codes for CSVDRGANTGELFF.

The rearrangement uses TRBV27 and TRBJ1-5; D gene uncertain. The CDR3 has 13 amino acids. Germline V gene lookup returns CDR1 MNHEY and CDR2 SMNVEV (reference sequence). The V end was cut by 1 base, the J end by 2 bases, with 3 bases between. The CDR3 nucleotides read TGTGCCAGCAGTTTATTCCGCAATCAGCCCCAGCATTTT. It translates to CASSLFRNQPQHF.

V and J are TRBV6-2 or TRBV6-3 and TRBJ1-5, with TRBD1 as a possible D gene (5 bases). This CDR3 has 15 residues. CDR1 is MNHEY, CDR2 SVGEGT, per germline. V was trimmed by 6 bases and J by 4 bases, leaving 16 bases between them. CDR3 sequence: CASSNPGPGNQPQHF. DNA for the CDR3: TGTGCCAGCAGCAATCCGGGCCCAGGGAATCAGCCCCAGCATTTT.

This chain links TRBV9 with TRBJ2-2; possible D gene TRBD1, 5 bases. V was pared by 7 bases and J by 7 bases, with 8 bases between. Germline V CDR1 and CDR2: SGDLS, YYNGEE. The CDR3 extends over 11 amino acids. The CDR3 coding sequence is TGTGCCAGCCGCAGGGACGGGGAGCTGTTTTTT. Amino acids: CASRRDGELFF.

The chain recombines TRBV28 with TRBJ1-2; possible D gene TRBD1, 5 bases. V was clipped by 7 bases and J by 1 base, with 10 bases between them. This CDR3 spans 13 amino acids. Germline CDR1 reads MDHEN; CDR2 reads SYDVKM. The CDR3 loop reads CASKERGNYGYTF. The DNA of the CDR3 is TGTGCCAGCAAGGAAAGGGGTAACTATGGCTACACCTTC.

The chain is built from TRBV6-2 or TRBV6-3 and TRBJ2-7; the D gene is possibly TRBD2 (6 bases). The CDR3 length is 15 residues. Deletions cut 2 bases from V and 2 bases from J, with 13 bases between. Germline-derived CDR1 and CDR2 are MNHEY and SVGEGT. The CDR3 DNA reads as TGTGCCAGCAGTTACGTGGGGGGTCTAACCTACGAGCAGTACTTC. Amino acids: CASSYVGGLTYEQYF.

The V gene is TRBV27, the J gene TRBJ1-1; maybe TRBD1 (5 bases). The CDR3 runs to 13 residues. CDR1 is MNHEY and CDR2 is SMNVEV in the germline V gene (reference sequence). Between the trimmed V and J ends, which lost 2 bases and 6 bases, there was a span of 10 bases. The DNA for the CDR3 is TGTGCCAGCAGTTTAGCAGGGACGGCTGAAGCTTTCTTT. Encoded protein: CASSLAGTAEAFF.

This clone was observed a single time. The gene calls are TRBV6-5 and TRBJ1-4; D unclear. There are 13 residues in the CDR3. From germline, CDR1 is MNHEY and CDR2 SVGAGI. V was cut by 7 bases and J by 4 bases, with 10 bases left in between. The CDR3 coding sequence is TGTGCCAGCAACGGAGGAGTTAATGAAAAACTGTTTTTT. Encoded protein: CASNGGVNEKLFF.

This CDR3 reads CAISERGGDASYNEQFF. The CDR3 DNA sequence: TGTGCCATCAGTGAGCGAGGGGGAGATGCCTCCTACAATGAGCAGTTCTTC. The chain employs TRBV10-3 and TRBJ2-1; a possible D gene is TRBD1 (6 bases). Germline V lookup: CDR1 ENHRY, CDR2 SYGVKD. There are 17 residues in the CDR3. Trimming removed 2 bases from V and 0 bases from J, with 14 bases in between.

CDR3 sequence: CASSPLSLWGYTF. CDR3 DNA: TGTGCCAGCAGCCCCCTATCTCTTTGGGGCTACACCTTC. The chain uses TRBV14 and TRBJ1-2; the D is unclear. V was clipped by 4 bases and J by 8 bases, with 14 bases between them. Per germline, CDR1 SGHDN and CDR2 FVKESK. The CDR3 consists of 13 residues.

The gene calls are TRBV4-3 and TRBJ1-1; TRBD1 aligns across 8 bases. The CDR3 consists of 15 residues. The V and J ends lost 3 bases and 1 base, in that order; junction bases with no gene match: 4. From germline, CDR1 is LGHNA and CDR2 YSLEER. The CDR3 sequence is CASSHRDRPNTEAFF. The DNA of the CDR3 is TGCGCCAGCAGCCACCGGGACAGGCCGAACACTGAAGCTTTCTTT.

This clone was recorded once. The rearrangement uses TRBV5-1 and TRBJ2-5; TRBD2 aligns across 13 bases. V trimming: 4 bases; J trimming: 5 bases; junction bases outside the gene matches: 5. This CDR3 has 15 amino acids. CDR1 is SGHRS, CDR2 YFSETQ, per germline. CDR3 sequence: CASSLGLAGRETQYF. CDR3 in DNA: TGCGCCAGCAGCCTGGGACTAGCGGGACGGGAGACCCAGTACTTC.

The rearrangement uses TRBV5-1 and TRBJ2-2, with 14 bases aligning to TRBD2. With 4 bases clipped from V and 4 bases from J, the junction kept 12 bases outside the gene matches. The CDR3 sequence is 19 residues long. Germline CDR1 reads SGHRS; CDR2 reads YFSETQ. The CDR3 reads CASSPGSGTSGSGTGELFF. The CDR3 coding sequence is TGCGCCAGCAGCCCGGGCTCCGGGACTAGCGGGAGTGGCACCGGGGAGCTGTTTTTT.

This chain connects TRBV27 to TRBJ2-2; D possibly corresponds to TRBD1 (6 bases). V was clipped by 3 bases and J by 1 base, with 9 bases between them. The CDR3 extends over 15 amino acids. Germline V gives CDR1 MNHEY, CDR2 SMNVEV (reference sequence). In DNA, the CDR3 is TGTGCCAGCAGTTTCGCAGGGGTGAACACCGGGGAGCTGTTTTTT. Amino acid sequence: CASSFAGVNTGELFF.

This clone was picked up one time. This sequence joins TRBV5-4 and TRBJ2-7, with 11 bases aligning to TRBD2. CDR3 length: 16 residues. Germline V gives CDR1 SGHNT, CDR2 YYREEE (reference sequence). V lost 4 bases, J lost 0 bases, and 6 bases stayed unmatched. This CDR3 is CASSAGTSGLSYEQYF. For the CDR3, the DNA is TGTGCCAGCAGCGCTGGGACTAGCGGTCTCTCCTACGAGCAGTACTTC.

The chain carries TRBV5-6 and TRBJ2-4; 9 nucleotides align to TRBD1. This CDR3 contains 14 residues. Germline CDR1 is SGHDT and CDR2 is YYEEEE. The trim removed 0 bases at V and 8 bases at J, leaving 3 bases unmatched. Written as DNA, the CDR3 is TGTGCCAGCAGCTTGGGGTGGACAGGGGACATTCAGTACTTC. Translated: CASSLGWTGDIQYF.

This chain joins TRBV7-2 and TRBJ2-2, with D perhaps assigned TRBD1 or TRBD2 (5 bases each). The CDR3 extends over 18 amino acids. Trimming pared 5 bases from V and 0 bases from J, leaving 19 bases between. Germline V CDR1 and CDR2: SGHTA, FQGNSA. The CDR3 nucleotides are TGTGCCAGCAGCCTACTGAGTGGGGCGGGCGCGAACACCGGGGAGCTGTTTTTT. Amino acids: CASSLLSGAGANTGELFF.

The chain employs TRBV28 and TRBJ2-7, with 8 bases aligning to TRBD1. Germline assignment: CDR1 MDHEN and CDR2 SYDVKM. This CDR3 comprises 12 residues. The V gene end was trimmed by 5 bases and the J gene end by 4 bases; junction bases not matched to a gene: 1. In DNA form, the CDR3 reads TGTGCCAGCAGTGGGGACAGGTACGAGCAGTACTTC. This codes for CASSGDRYEQYF.